Below, 22 T cell receptor beta chains from the same sample are listed, as sequenced in a study of beta chain features in type 1 diabetes. Expressed TCRB transcripts were sequenced because the isolated RNA had all been reverse transcribed beforehand. The data were produced by immunoSEQ multiplex PCR, yet TCRdb's version contains in-frame clones alone and is incomplete. The sample holds 250,000 or so clones, 25% to 35% seen once. The sequenced material came from central memory CD4+ T cells from blood. These receptor sequences come from a man aged 30 to 39 in good health.

This clone has only one observation. This chain uses TRBV11-2 with TRBJ2-5; D is possibly TRBD1 (6 bases). CDR1 and CDR2 from the germline V gene are SGHAT and FQNNGV. Trimming removed 2 bases from V and 0 bases from J, with 10 bases in between. The CDR3 loop spans 15 amino acids. As DNA, the CDR3 is TGTGCCAGCAGCTTACTCGGACAGTACCAAGAGACCCAGTACTTC. Translated, it gives CASSLLGQYQETQYF.

Concerning this clone itself: Given a much more abundant clone one base away, this may be a read error. Here the CDR3 DNA reads TGTGCCAGCAGCTTCCAGGAGAACACTGAAGCTTTCTTT. Protein product: CASSFQENTEAFF. J is TRBJ1-1 and V is TRBV7-9; no reliable D call. The CDR3 totals 13 residues. Germline assignment: CDR1 SEHNR and CDR2 FQNEAQ (reference sequence). Between the trimmed V and J ends, which lost 3 bases and 1 base, there was a span of 6 bases.

A few counts support this clone. This sequence joins TRBV7-9 and TRBJ2-1; tentative D call: TRBD2 (5 bases). The germline V gene has CDR1 SEHNR and CDR2 FQNEAQ (reference sequence). The CDR3 contains 14 residues. V dropped 5 bases and J dropped 5 bases, with 13 bases sitting between them. This CDR3 is CASSLRGPHNEQFF. DNA of the CDR3: TGTGCCAGCAGCCTAAGAGGGCCGCACAATGAGCAGTTCTTC.

V gene TRBV7-2 combines with J gene TRBJ1-5; possible D gene TRBD1, 5 bases. The length of the CDR3 is 12 residues. V gave up 6 bases and J gave up 4 bases, with 7 bases separating them. Germline assignment: CDR1 SGHTA and CDR2 FQGNSA. The CDR3 DNA is TGTGCCAGCAGGGAGGGGAATCAGCCCCAGCATTTT. Translation gives CASREGNQPQHF.

In its sample, this clone was seen a few times. The rearrangement links TRBV27 to TRBJ1-2; no definite D call. This CDR3 comprises 14 residues. Germline V gene lookup returns CDR1 MNHEY and CDR2 SMNVEV (reference sequence). Trimming took off 3 bases at V and 1 base at J, with 9 bases between the two ends. The CDR3 nucleotides are TGTGCCAGCAGTTTGAGTGGATTTAACTATGGCTACACCTTC. It translates to CASSLSGFNYGYTF.

In its sample, this clone was seen many times. This rearrangement joins TRBV29-1 to TRBJ2-1, with 11 nucleotides matching TRBD2. V shed 7 bases and J 13 bases; nucleotides not matched to a gene: 12. CDR1 and CDR2 (germline): SQVTM, ANQGSEA. The CDR3 runs 13 residues. CDR3: CSARGSSGGLQFF. CDR3 bases: TGCAGCGCCCGCGGGTCTAGCGGGGGGCTACAGTTCTTC.

V is TRBV15 and J is TRBJ1-5; D remains unclear. The CDR3 contains 15 residues. The V end lost 3 bases, the J end lost 2 bases, and 11 bases lay between the germline ends. Germline V lookup: CDR1 LNHNV, CDR2 YYDKDF (reference sequence). The CDR3 region is CATSRDLRGNQPQHF. The CDR3 bases are TGTGCCACCAGCAGGGACCTAAGAGGCAATCAGCCCCAGCATTTT. Variable domain in full (rest from reference TRBV15 and TRBJ1-5): DAMVIQNPRYQVTQFGKPVTLSCSQTLNHNVMYWYQQKSSQAPKLLFHYYDKDFNNEADTPDNFQSRRPNTSFCFLDIRSPGLGDTAMYLCATSRDLRGNQPQHFGDGTRLSIL.

This clone was detected a few times. V is TRBV6-5 and J is TRBJ1-5; perhaps TRBD1 as D (5 bases). The CDR3 covers 14 residues. Germline CDR1 and CDR2: MNHEY and SVGAGI. The V and J ends lost 4 bases and 5 bases respectively, with 12 bases between them. The CDR3 spells CASSWSGWDQPQHF. CDR3 DNA: TGTGCCAGCAGTTGGTCAGGGTGGGATCAGCCCCAGCATTTT.

This clone appeared a few times. The rearrangement uses TRBV29-1 and TRBJ1-1; 8 bases align to TRBD1. The V segment lost 7 bases and the J segment 4 bases; nucleotides outside the gene matches: 5. Germline CDR1 reads SQVTM; CDR2 reads ANQGSEA. This CDR3 is built from 12 residues. DNA of the CDR3: TGCAGCGGGAAGGACAGGGCCACTGAAGCTTTCTTT. Translating it yields CSGKDRATEAFF. The whole variable domain, remainder taken from reference TRBV29-1 and TRBJ1-1, is SAVISQKPSRDICQRGTSLTIQCQVDSQVTMMFWYRQQPGQSLTLIATANQGSEATYESGFVIDKFPISRPNLTFSTLTVSNMSPEDSSIYLCSGKDRATEAFFGQGTRLTVV.

This clone was seen a few times. This chain uses TRBV27 with TRBJ2-1, with D perhaps matching TRBD1 (5 bases). V was trimmed by 2 bases and J by 8 bases, leaving 13 bases between them. CDR1 is MNHEY and CDR2 is SMNVEV in the germline V gene (reference sequence). The CDR3 runs to 14 residues. For the CDR3, the DNA is TGTGCCAGCAGTTTAAATCCGAAGGGGTATGAGCAGTTCTTC. Its protein product is CASSLNPKGYEQFF.

V is TRBV27 and J is TRBJ1-1; D is ambiguous. Germline CDR1 MNHEY, CDR2 SMNVEV (reference sequence). The V and J ends lost 5 bases and 5 bases respectively, with 12 bases between them. There are 13 residues in the CDR3. The CDR3 reads CASSPDGRTEAFF. CDR3 in DNA: TGTGCCAGCAGTCCTGACGGACGAACTGAAGCTTTCTTT.

The rearrangement links TRBV27 to TRBJ1-6; D is possibly TRBD1 (5 bases). The CDR3 extends over 12 amino acids. In germline, CDR1 is MNHEY, CDR2 SMNVEV (reference sequence). V was trimmed by 10 bases and J by 10 bases, leaving 14 bases between them. CDR3 amino acids: CATAGGGSPLHF. Here the CDR3 DNA reads TGTGCCACCGCGGGGGGAGGCTCACCCCTCCACTTT.

The V gene is TRBV2, the J gene TRBJ2-4, with 7 bases identical to TRBD2. The V segment lost 2 bases and the J segment 12 bases; nucleotides outside the gene matches: 1. CDR3 size: 11 residues. Germline V gene lookup returns CDR1 SNHLY and CDR2 FYNNEI. This CDR3 is CASSEWEGQYF. DNA for the CDR3: TGTGCCAGCAGTGAATGGGAGGGTCAGTACTTC.

Concerning this clone itself: The identical CDR3 is also encoded by other nucleotide sequences in the sample. V is TRBV4-1 and J is TRBJ2-7; D remains ambiguous. This CDR3 is built from 13 residues. V was trimmed by 1 base and J by 2 bases, leaving 6 bases between them. Germline CDR1 and CDR2: MGHRA and YSYEKL. The CDR3: CASSQAPAYEQYF. The CDR3 DNA is TGCGCCAGCAGCCAAGCCCCAGCCTACGAGCAGTACTTC.

This clone has more than one count but fewer than ten. The chain carries TRBV6-1 and TRBJ1-1, with D possibly matching TRBD1 (6 bases). This CDR3 is built from 13 residues. V shed 6 bases and J shed 2 bases, with 10 bases lying between them. Germline CDR1 reads MNHNS; CDR2 reads SASEGT. CDR3 sequence: CASRKQGNTEAFF. CDR3 DNA: TGTGCCAGCAGAAAACAGGGTAACACTGAAGCTTTCTTT.

As to this clone: A far larger clone is one base from this, pointing to a likely read error. Other DNA sequences from this sample encode an identical CDR3 as well. The chain combines TRBV10-3 with TRBJ2-1, with D tentatively TRBD1 or TRBD2 (5 bases each). From germline, CDR1 is ENHRY and CDR2 SYGVKD. This CDR3 contains 12 residues. The CDR3 coding sequence is TGTGCCATCAGTGAGGCACCAGGGAGTAGGATCTTC. Translation: CAISEAPGSRIF.

The rearrangement joins TRBV5-1 to TRBJ2-1, with unresolved D. The germline V gene encodes CDR1 SGHRS and CDR2 YFSETQ. Trimming stripped 4 bases from V and 3 bases from J, with 8 bases between. The CDR3 totals 13 residues. CDR3 region: CASSISSYNEQFF. CDR3 DNA sequence: TGCGCCAGCAGCATATCTAGCTACAATGAGCAGTTCTTC. The full variable domain, rest sourced from reference TRBV5-1 and TRBJ2-1, is KAGVTQTPRYLIKTRGQQVTLSCSPISGHRSVSWYQQTPGQGLQFLFEYFSETQRNKGNFPGRFSGRQFSNSRSEMNVSTLELGDSALYLCASSISSYNEQFFGPGTRLTVL.

V usage is TRBV30 and J usage is TRBJ1-3, with TRBD1 matching 8 bases. The V segment lost 5 bases and the J segment 3 bases; nucleotides outside the gene matches: 9. CDR1 and CDR2 (germline): GTSNPN, SVGIG (reference sequence). CDR3 size: 15 residues. The CDR3 sequence is CAWARTGNGGNTIYF. The CDR3 coding sequence is TGTGCCTGGGCTAGGACAGGGAATGGTGGAAACACCATATATTTT.

The sample holds a few counts of this clone. The chain recombines TRBV28 with TRBJ1-1, with no clear D. V shed 2 bases and J shed 4 bases, with 8 bases lying between them. CDR1 is MDHEN, CDR2 SYDVKM, per germline. The CDR3 spans 13 residues. The CDR3 sequence is CASSLQSTTEAFF. The DNA of the CDR3 is TGTGCCAGCAGTTTACAGAGCACCACTGAAGCTTTCTTT. The full variable domain, its missing parts supplied by reference TRBV28 and TRBJ1-1, is DVKVTQSSRYLVKRTGEKVFLECVQDMDHENMFWYRQDPGLGLRLIYFSYDVKMKEKGDIPEGYSVSREKKERFSLILESASTNQTSMYLCASSLQSTTEAFFGQGTRLTVV.

The table lists this clone with a few counts. This chain uses TRBV30 with TRBJ1-2; D gene unclear. Germline V gene sequence: CDR1 GTSNPN, CDR2 SVGIG (reference sequence). This CDR3 region has 13 residues. Trimming pared 0 bases from V and 5 bases from J, leaving 10 bases between. In nucleotides, the CDR3 is TGTGCCTGGAGTGTACTTCGGGAGTATGGCTACACCTTC. It encodes CAWSVLREYGYTF.

This chain links TRBV7-2 with TRBJ1-3, with D tentatively TRBD1 (5 bases). Germline lookup yields CDR1 SGHTA and CDR2 FQGNSA. The CDR3 length is 16 residues. V lost 5 bases, J lost 0 bases, and 14 bases lay in between. DNA of the CDR3: TGTGCCAGCAGCCCGGATTGGGGGGGCTCTGGAAACACCATATATTTT. Amino acid sequence: CASSPDWGGSGNTIYF.

This clone was detected only once. The chain carries TRBV19 and TRBJ2-4; D is perhaps TRBD2 (5 bases). The ends were cut back, 1 base at V and 0 bases at J, with 19 bases in the middle. The germline V gene encodes CDR1 LNHDA and CDR2 SQIVND (reference sequence). The CDR3 has 19 amino acids. The DNA for the CDR3 is TGTGCCAGTAGTATAGGTTTAGTCGGACTTCGTCTAGCCAAAAACATTCAGTACTTC. Its protein is CASSIGLVGLRLAKNIQYF.